The 9 T cell receptor beta chains in this list originate from one sample, sequenced in a study of T-cell reconstitution after alpha-beta-depleted transplantation in children. Unique molecular identifiers were used in preparing the TCRbeta library. MiXCR was run by TCRdb on the PCR reads, yielding one entry per CDR3 protein. The table shows around 200,000 distinct CDR3 sequences, with over 5.5% occurring only once. The starting material was PBMCs from the stem cell graft donor, obtained from the stem cell graft. Every receptor here comes from a human donor who donated a stem cell graft to a child with Wiskott-Aldrich syndrome.

This clonotype was picked up many times. The gene calls are TRBV5-1 and TRBJ2-3; TRBD1 or TRBD2 may be the D gene (5 bases each). Trimming pared 6 bases from V and 2 bases from J, leaving 16 bases between. CDR3 length: 15 amino acids. Germline CDR1 reads SGHRS; CDR2 reads YFSETQ. The CDR3 region is CASNSSGPLTDTQYF. The CDR3 nucleotides read TGCGCCAGCAACTCGTCGGGACCCCTCACAGATACGCAGTATTTT.

This clonotype was seen only once. This chain links TRBV7-9 with TRBJ2-2; no clear D. Trimming removed 3 bases from V and 6 bases from J, with 11 bases in between. Per the germline V gene, CDR1 is SEHNR and CDR2 is FQNEAQ (reference sequence). The CDR3 is 14 amino acids. The CDR3 reads CASSFGLYAGELFF. The DNA for the CDR3 is TGTGCCAGCAGCTTTGGGCTATATGCCGGGGAGCTGTTTTTT.

This clonotype was observed many times. The V and J genes are TRBV18 and TRBJ2-3; D call uncertain. The germline V gene encodes CDR1 KGHSH and CDR2 LQKENI. The CDR3 has 13 amino acids. Trimming took 3 bases from V and 3 from J, leaving 7 bases between them. CDR3 nucleotide sequence: TGTGCCAGCTCACCCTCTATAACAGATACGCAGTATTTT. It is translated as CASSPSITDTQYF.

This clonotype was counted ten times or more. The chain joins TRBV4-2 to TRBJ1-1, with D tentatively TRBD1 (6 bases). Trimming stripped 0 bases from V and 1 base from J, with 15 bases between. Per the germline V gene, CDR1 is LGHNA and CDR2 is YNFKEQ. The CDR3 has 17 amino acids. Here the CDR3 reads CASSQDRGLGGNTEAFF. DNA of the CDR3: TGTGCCAGCAGCCAAGATCGAGGGTTAGGGGGGAACACTGAAGCTTTCTTT.

There are many counts of this clonotype. The genes are TRBV6-1 and TRBJ2-1; TRBD1 or TRBD2 may be the D gene (6 bases each). V lost 6 bases and J lost 7, with 22 bases in between. The V gene's germline CDR1 is MNHNS and CDR2 SASEGT. This CDR3 has 16 amino acids. The CDR3 region has the DNA TGTGCCAGCAGCCCGGCGGGTCGGGGGCCCAGGAATGAGCAGTTCTTC. As protein: CASSPAGRGPRNEQFF.

There are many counts of this clonotype. J is TRBJ1-3 and V is TRBV20-1, with D unclear. The germline V gene encodes CDR1 DFQATT and CDR2 SNEGSKA (reference sequence). This CDR3 region has 16 residues. V gave up 3 bases and J gave up 0 bases, with 15 bases separating them. The CDR3 nucleotides read TGCAGTGCTAGCCCAGGCGGTATCGGCTCTGGAAACACCATATATTTT. Its protein is CSASPGGIGSGNTIYF.

This clonotype was observed many times. This rearrangement joins TRBV7-8 to TRBJ2-7; the D is unclear. V was shortened by 5 bases and J by 3 bases, with 11 bases between the two germline ends. Germline values: CDR1 SGHVS, CDR2 FQNEAQ. This CDR3 region has 13 residues. In nucleotides, the CDR3 is TGTGCCAGCAGCCCCCACCAGTACTACGAGCAGTACTTC. Protein sequence: CASSPHQYYEQYF.

This clonotype has more than one count but fewer than ten. The rearrangement uses TRBV5-1 and TRBJ2-2, with 8 bases that match TRBD1. The CDR3 is 14 amino acids. The germline V gene encodes CDR1 SGHRS and CDR2 YFSETQ. Trimming took 6 bases from V and 3 from J; bases not matched to a gene: 4. CDR3 sequence (DNA): TGCGCCAGCAAAGGGACAGGTCACACCGGGGAGCTGTTTTTT. Protein sequence: CASKGTGHTGELFF.

This clonotype was seen many times. The chain couples TRBV5-1 to TRBJ1-6, with TRBD1 matching over 7 bases. The CDR3 contains 14 residues. The J segment lost 10 bases and the V segment lost 0 bases, leaving 4 bases of the junction unmatched. Germline loops: CDR1 SGHRS, CDR2 YFSETQ. The CDR3 is CASSLGTGVSPLHF. The CDR3 nucleotides read TGCGCCAGCAGCTTGGGTACAGGGGTCTCACCCCTCCACTTT.